The clone carrying this T cell receptor beta chain has only one observation. The sample is drawn from a study of shared clonotypes between healthy human individuals. Data came from immunoSEQ multiplex PCR; TCRdb stores just in-frame clones and leaves some out. The top ten clones hold 0.4% to 0.45% of a sample with approximately 1,500,000 clones, roughly 98% of them seen once. CDR1 and CDR2 (germline): MDHEN, SYDVKM. The CDR3 has 13 amino acids. The germline V and J ends were trimmed by 1 base and 6 bases, with 10 bases remaining between them. The rearrangement uses TRBV28 and TRBJ2-7; no clear D. Sample: naive CD4+ T cells sorted from blood. Noted subset: CD45RA+ positively selected. This clonotype originated in a man aged 25-45 years in good health. CDR3 loop: CASSLYIRVEQYF. Written as DNA, the CDR3 is TGTGCCAGCAGTTTATATATTAGGGTCGAGCAGTACTTC. Full variable domain (missing parts from reference TRBV28 and TRBJ2-7): DVKVTQSSRYLVKRTGEKVFLECVQDMDHENMFWYRQDPGLGLRLIYFSYDVKMKEKGDIPEGYSVSREKKERFSLILESASTNQTSMYLCASSLYIRVEQYFGPGTRLTVT.